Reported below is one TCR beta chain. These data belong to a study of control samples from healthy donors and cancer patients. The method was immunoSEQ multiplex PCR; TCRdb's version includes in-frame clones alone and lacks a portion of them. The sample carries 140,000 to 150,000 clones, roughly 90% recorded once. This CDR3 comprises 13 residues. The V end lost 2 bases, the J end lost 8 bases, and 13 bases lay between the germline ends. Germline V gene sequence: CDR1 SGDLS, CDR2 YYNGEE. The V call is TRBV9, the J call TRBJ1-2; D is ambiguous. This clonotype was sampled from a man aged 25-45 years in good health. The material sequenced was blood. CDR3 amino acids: CASSVMIRGGYTF. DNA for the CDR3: TGTGCCAGCAGCGTGATGATCAGAGGCGGCTACACCTTC.